Included here is one TCR beta chain sequence, with context. Its specificity is unknown. The source of the sample is a study of T cell responses to AZD1222 COVID-19 vaccine. Study-level findings and limits: A mostly white British donor set with more females was recruited, and clonal diversity was possibly underestimated.

Germline assignment: CDR1 LGHNA and CDR2 YNFKEQ. V was cut by 4 bases and J by 5 bases, with 18 bases left in between. The CDR3 contains 16 residues. Assay used: immunoSEQ multiplex PCR; TCRdb lists only in-frame clones, some missing. Of some 150,000 clones listed, roughly nine tenths are singletons. The receptor comes from an adult in good health. The source material was peripheral blood, sampled on day 0 of MenACWY control vaccination. The J gene is TRBJ1-5, the V gene TRBV4-2; possible D gene TRBD1, 5 bases. This CDR3 reads CASSPSRVLGDQPQHF. The CDR3 DNA reads TGTGCCAGCAGCCCTAGTCGAGTTCTGGGGGATCAGCCCCAGCATTTT.